This paragraph covers one TCR beta chain sequence. The identical CDR3 is also encoded by other nucleotide sequences in the sample. The data originate from a study of shared clonotypes between healthy human individuals. The assay was immunoSEQ multiplex PCR, and TCRdb's table has in-frame clones only and misses some. The sample records 2 million to 2.5 million clones, 95% being singletons. This CDR3 has 13 amino acids. The V gene lost 6 bases and the J gene lost 4 bases, with 13 bases spanning the gap. The V gene's germline CDR1 is KGHSH and CDR2 LQKENI. The sequence was collected from a young man in good health. Sequencing used naive CD4+ T cells sorted from blood. Noted subset: CD45RA+ positively selected. The V gene is TRBV18, the J gene TRBJ2-7; the D call may be TRBD1 or TRBD2 (5 bases each). CDR3 DNA: TGTGCCAGCTCGCCGGGGCGAACTTACGAGCAGTACTTC. Translated: CASSPGRTYEQYF.